This T cell receptor beta chain was found in a study of T cells after yellow fever vaccination. Study context: Low-cell-number fractions were prepared with SMART-Seq v4 Ultra Low Input. Overall study results and limits: Booster samples showed a return of most primary-vaccination clones (approximately 96% CD4, approximately 88% CD8).

The CDR3 extends over 18 amino acids. CDR1 SGHTA and CDR2 FQGNSA come from the germline V gene. Trimming removed 0 bases from V and 5 bases from J; junction bases left unmatched: 9. Generation of TCR cDNA used 5'RACE template switching (which added a universal primer site and UMIs). TCRdb used MiXCR to reprocess the 5' RACE reads, holding one entry per CDR3 protein. This sample carries roughly 150,000 distinct CDR3 sequences, around 6.3% of them seen once, and the ten largest clones take about 0.61%. Ten or more counts support this clonotype. Its antigen is unidentified. The sequence came from a man between 25 and 39 years old who received the YFV17D yellow fever vaccine. The starting material was CD4+ T cells sorted from PBMCs, obtained 10 days after the yellow fever booster vaccination. The chain links TRBV7-2 to TRBJ2-5; TRBD2 matches 13 bases. Written as DNA, the CDR3 is TGTGCCAGCAGCTTAGCTCCTGGACTAGCGGGAGATCCGGAGACCCAGTACTTC. As protein: CASSLAPGLAGDPETQYF.